The 13 T cell receptor beta chains in this list originate from one sample, sequenced in a study of blood T cell repertoires in COVID-19. Profiling relied on immunoSEQ multiplex PCR, and the TCRdb table lists in-frame clones only, not all of them. The sample yields 190,000 or so clones, 88% seen once. The source material was peripheral blood. The receptor source for this set is a woman in her twenties or thirties with acute or convalescent COVID-19.

The V gene is TRBV7-9, the J gene TRBJ2-1, with 8 bases fitting TRBD1. This CDR3 is 14 amino acids long. The germline V gene has CDR1 SEHNR and CDR2 FQNEAQ (reference sequence). The J segment lost 6 bases and the V segment lost 2 bases, leaving 3 bases of the junction unmatched. CDR3 in DNA: TGTGCCAGCAGCTTAACCGGGACAGGCAATGAGCAGTTCTTC. Its translation: CASSLTGTGNEQFF.

The rearrangement links TRBV5-1 to TRBJ2-3, with 9 bases fitting TRBD1. In germline, CDR1 is SGHRS, CDR2 YFSETQ. V was pared by 5 bases and J by 6 bases, with 7 bases of the junction left unmatched. The CDR3 runs 14 residues. In DNA form, the CDR3 reads TGCGCCAGCAGTGCGGGACAGGGTTTCGATACGCAGTATTTT. Its protein is CASSAGQGFDTQYF.

The V and J genes are TRBV27 and TRBJ2-2; D is unclear. The V end lost 5 bases, the J end lost 5 bases, and 12 bases lay between the germline ends. Germline CDR1 MNHEY, CDR2 SMNVEV (reference sequence). The CDR3 loop spans 14 amino acids. The CDR3 spells CASSAPHNTGELFF. CDR3 nucleotides: TGTGCCAGCAGTGCTCCCCACAATACCGGGGAGCTGTTTTTT.

This clone occurred many times. The V call is TRBV6-6, the J call TRBJ2-5; tentatively, D is TRBD2 (5 bases). CDR1 and CDR2 (germline): MNHNY, SVGAGI (reference sequence). V lost 8 bases to trimming and J lost 0 bases, with 7 bases between them. CDR3 length: 12 amino acids. Here the CDR3 DNA reads TGTGCCAGCGAGGGATACCAAGAGACCCAGTACTTC. It encodes CASEGYQETQYF.

The V gene is TRBV12-3 or TRBV12-4, the J gene TRBJ2-5; D gene ambiguous. This CDR3 contains 13 residues. The V and J ends lost 2 bases and 2 bases respectively, with 6 bases between them. CDR3 sequence reads: CASSLISQETQYF. CDR3 sequence (DNA): TGTGCCAGCAGTTTAATCAGTCAAGAGACCCAGTACTTC.

This chain connects TRBV6-5 to TRBJ1-3; tentative D call: TRBD1 (6 bases). The V end lost 7 bases, the J end lost 4 bases, and 14 bases lay between the germline ends. Looked up from germline, CDR1 is MNHEY and CDR2 is SVGAGI. The CDR3 has 14 amino acids. CDR3 nucleotides: TGTGCCAGCATCGGGGGGCTTCGCGGAAACACCATATATTTT. Translating it yields CASIGGLRGNTIYF.

The rearrangement uses TRBV6-4 and TRBJ1-2; tentative D call: TRBD1 (5 bases). The CDR3 is made up of 14 amino acids. Per germline, CDR1 MRHNA and CDR2 SNTAGT. V lost 2 bases, J lost 13 bases, and 20 bases lay in between. The CDR3 reads CASSDSGREPAITF. The DNA for the CDR3 is TGTGCCAGCAGTGACAGTGGCAGGGAACCTGCGATCACCTTC.

A few counts support this clone. The conserved final phenylalanine or tryptophan is absent from the CDR3, which likely points to a read error. The limits of the CDR3 on the DNA are not certain, so only TCRdb's listed CDR3 is given. The V call is TRBV3-1 (or the pseudogene TRBV3-2), the J call TRBJ2-7; whether TRBD2, the table's D call, matches the DNA was not checked. Germline V gene lookup returns CDR1 LGHDT and CDR2 YNNKEL (reference sequence). The CDR3 contains 12 residues when both ends are counted. The CDR3 spells CASSQSNGALAL.

The chain joins TRBV5-1 to TRBJ1-1; 7 bases are shared with TRBD1. There are 15 residues in the CDR3. The trim removed 4 bases at V and 3 bases at J, leaving 9 bases unmatched. Germline V gene data show CDR1 as SGHRS and CDR2 as YFSETQ. CDR3 DNA sequence: TGCGCCAGCAGCCGACAGGGCCTTGGAGACACTGAAGCTTTCTTT. Its translation: CASSRQGLGDTEAFF.

This chain joins TRBV6-5 and TRBJ1-4; 7 positions match TRBD1. This CDR3 is built from 12 residues. Germline loops: CDR1 MNHEY, CDR2 SVGAGI. Trimming took 8 bases from V and 8 from J; bases not matched to a gene: 5. The CDR3 reads CASEGQWEKLFF. The CDR3 DNA reads TGTGCCAGCGAGGGACAGTGGGAAAAACTGTTTTTT.

The J gene is TRBJ2-5, the V gene TRBV29-1; maybe TRBD1 (6 bases). Trimming took off 8 bases at V and 4 bases at J, with 14 bases between the two ends. From germline, CDR1 is SQVTM and CDR2 ANQGSEA. This CDR3 has 12 residues. CDR3 sequence (DNA): TGCAGCCTTACAGGGATGGGAGAGACCCAGTACTTC. It encodes CSLTGMGETQYF.

V gene TRBV27 combines with J gene TRBJ1-2; D is possibly TRBD1 (6 bases). The length of the CDR3 is 14 residues. The germline gives CDR1 MNHEY, CDR2 SMNVEV (reference sequence). V lost 3 bases and J lost 4, with 12 bases in between. For the CDR3, the DNA is TGTGCCAGCAGTTTTGGCAGGGGATTCTATGGCTACACCTTC. Its translation: CASSFGRGFYGYTF.

This clone was detected once. The rearrangement links TRBV24-1 to TRBJ2-3; 8 nucleotides line up with TRBD1. The germline V gene has CDR1 KGHDR and CDR2 SFDVKD. V was clipped by 3 bases and J by 4 bases; unmatched bases: 2. The CDR3 extends over 14 amino acids. The CDR3 protein is CATSDNRGADTQYF. The CDR3 DNA reads TGTGCCACCAGTGATAACAGGGGGGCAGATACGCAGTATTTT.